The sequence of this TCR beta chain was determined in a study of long-term antiretroviral therapy in people with HIV. Study summary: It was about a decade before the 2015 immediate-ART recommendation that the earliest samples were taken. Study-wide results and caveats: Post-treatment diversity went higher with ART but stayed below transplant donor controls.

The CDR3 has 15 amino acids. V was pared by 5 bases and J by 2 bases, with 13 bases between. In germline, CDR1 is MDHEN, CDR2 SYDVKM. In each sample, about 0.95-10 million cryopreserved PBMC were present before DNA extraction. This clone was seen more than once but under ten times. The antigen is undetermined. The assay, immunoSEQ v3.0, was run at survey level. Sequencing was intended to reach 40,000-50,000 T-cell genomes per sample. Some clones are missing from TCRdb's copy, which holds only in-frame ones; the method was immunoSEQ multiplex PCR. Here the sample spans about 36,000 clones, 80% being singletons.

This specimen was unsorted PBMCs, taken 3.4 years after starting antiretroviral therapy. The V and J genes are TRBV28 and TRBJ1-3; no clear D gene. The clonotype originates from a man younger than 40 with HIV. The DNA of the CDR3 is TGTGCCAGCAGTCCCAATAGAGAGGCTGGAAACACCATATATTTT. Amino acids: CASSPNREAGNTIYF.